These 23 T cell receptor beta chains came from one sample sequenced in a study of T cells in Graves' hyperthyroidism and ophthalmopathy. RNA transcripts yielded amplified TCR beta CDR3 regions. The TCR CDR3 was amplified in a first-round RT-PCR using the HTBI primer set. TCRdb itself ran the multiplex PCR reads through MiXCR, one entry per CDR3 protein. This sample carries around 490,000 distinct CDR3 sequences, just under 20% of them seen once, and the ten largest clones take 47%. Sequenced input: blood. The source is a man in his forties or fifties with Graves' ophthalmopathy.

The rearrangement joins TRBV3-1 to TRBJ2-1; D perhaps matches TRBD2 (6 bases). The CDR3 loop spans 15 amino acids. V was clipped by 4 bases and J by 0 bases, with 10 bases between them. Looked up from germline, CDR1 is LGHDT and CDR2 is YNNKEL (reference sequence). CDR3 coding DNA: TGTGCCAGCAGCCTGGACTATGCCTCCTACAATGAGCAGTTCTTC. Encoded protein: CASSLDYASYNEQFF.

For the CDR3, the DNA is TGTGCCAGTAGTTCGGGATTTGGGCCCTACAATGAGCAGTTCTTC. It is translated as CASSSGFGPYNEQFF. This chain uses TRBV19 with TRBJ2-1; tentatively, D is TRBD2 (5 bases). Deletions cut 5 bases from V and 2 bases from J, with 13 bases between. The germline V gene has CDR1 LNHDA and CDR2 SQIVND (reference sequence). The CDR3 contains 15 residues.

This clonotype showed up many times. This chain uses TRBV27 with TRBJ2-1; 7 nucleotides agree with TRBD2. CDR1 is MNHEY and CDR2 is SMNVEV in the germline V gene (reference sequence). V trimming: 5 bases; J trimming: 2 bases; junction bases outside the gene matches: 9. This CDR3 has 16 amino acids. CDR3 protein: CASSAVAGATYNEQFF. The CDR3, as DNA: TGTGCCAGCAGTGCAGTCGCGGGAGCCACCTACAATGAGCAGTTCTTC.

In its sample, this clonotype was seen many times. This sequence joins TRBV10-3 and TRBJ2-7, with D perhaps matching TRBD1 (6 bases). The CDR3 has 13 residues. Germline CDR1 ENHRY, CDR2 SYGVKD. Between the trimmed V and J ends, which lost 4 bases and 3 bases, there was a span of 10 bases. The CDR3 reads CAISARRGYEQYF. CDR3 nucleotide sequence: TGTGCCATCAGTGCCCGCAGGGGCTACGAGCAGTACTTC.

This clonotype was found a few times. V gene TRBV7-3 combines with J gene TRBJ2-5, with 9 bases identical to TRBD2. Germline CDR1 is SGHTA and CDR2 is FQGTGA. The CDR3 has 15 amino acids. V gave up 0 bases and J gave up 5 bases; unmatched junction bases: 4. CDR3 loop: CASSLTAGGFETQYF. CDR3 DNA: TGTGCCAGCAGCTTAACGGCGGGGGGGTTTGAGACCCAGTACTTC.

This clonotype occurred a few times. DNA for the CDR3: TGTGCCTGGAGTGTATGGGGGGTCGGACAGTACTTC. Its protein is CAWSVWGVGQYF. The chain combines TRBV30 with TRBJ2-5; D may be TRBD2 (6 bases). Germline CDR1 and CDR2: GTSNPN and SVGIG (reference sequence). The CDR3 sequence is 12 residues long. V was cut by 0 bases and J by 11 bases, with 13 bases left in between.

This clonotype was detected ten times or more. V gene TRBV20-1 combines with J gene TRBJ1-4; 7 bases are shared with TRBD1. Germline trimming cut 0 bases from V and 3 bases from J; bases unmatched to any gene: 7. Germline assignment: CDR1 DFQATT and CDR2 SNEGSKA (reference sequence). The CDR3 runs to 16 residues. The CDR3 protein is CSARDIFRGANEKLFF. CDR3 bases: TGCAGTGCTAGAGATATATTCAGGGGGGCTAATGAAAAACTGTTTTTT.

This clonotype was observed a handful of times. The V and J genes are TRBV20-1 and TRBJ2-3; 8 bases agree with TRBD2. Germline V gives CDR1 DFQATT, CDR2 SNEGSKA (reference sequence). The CDR3 spans 15 residues. The V and J ends lost 6 bases and 2 bases, in that order; junction bases with no gene match: 10. CDR3 in DNA: TGCAGTGCCACCCGGGGGGGAGCCCACACAGATACGCAGTATTTT. It yields the protein CSATRGGAHTDTQYF.

V and J are TRBV5-1 and TRBJ1-4; TRBD1 is a possible D gene (6 bases). V gave up 4 bases and J gave up 7 bases, with 17 bases separating them. Germline loops: CDR1 SGHRS, CDR2 YFSETQ. The CDR3 is made up of 15 amino acids. CDR3 amino acids: CASSPGRGAGEKLFF. The CDR3 DNA sequence: TGCGCCAGCAGCCCGGGACGGGGGGCAGGTGAAAAACTGTTTTTT.

This clonotype was recorded a few times. The CDR3 sequence is CSARPVKGPKLYEQYF. Here the CDR3 DNA reads TGCAGTGCTAGACCCGTCAAAGGGCCGAAGCTTTACGAGCAGTACTTC. This chain links TRBV20-1 with TRBJ2-7; no clear D gene. The CDR3 loop spans 16 amino acids. Germline V gene sequence: CDR1 DFQATT, CDR2 SNEGSKA (reference sequence). The ends were cut back, 2 bases at V and 4 bases at J, with 21 bases in the middle.

This clonotype was recorded many times. The chain joins TRBV24-1 to TRBJ2-3; D could derive from TRBD1 or TRBD2 (5 bases each). With 5 bases removed from V and 2 bases from J, the gap between germline ends came to 16 bases. Germline-derived CDR1 and CDR2 are KGHDR and SFDVKD. The CDR3 runs to 16 residues. CDR3 bases: TGTGCCACCAGTGCCAAGACTGGGACGAACACAGATACGCAGTATTTT. Translated: CATSAKTGTNTDTQYF.

The table lists this clonotype with a count of one. A much more abundant neighbour one base away suggests this may be a read error. V usage is TRBV5-1 and J usage is TRBJ2-2; 12 bases map to TRBD2. Germline V gene data show CDR1 as SGHRS and CDR2 as YFSETQ. The CDR3 contains 17 residues. With 0 bases clipped from V and 4 bases from J, the junction kept 4 bases outside the gene matches. The CDR3 protein is CASSLGLAGEPTGELFF. The CDR3 bases are TGCGCCAGCAGCTTGGGACTAGCGGGGGAGCCCACCGGGGAGCTGTTTTTT.

In its sample, this clonotype was seen many times. J is TRBJ2-1 and V is TRBV7-2, with D perhaps matching TRBD2 (6 bases). The CDR3 has 13 residues. Per germline, CDR1 SGHTA and CDR2 FQGNSA. Trimming pared 6 bases from V and 6 bases from J, leaving 12 bases between. CDR3 residues: CASSTGTVNEQFF. For the CDR3, the DNA is TGTGCCAGCAGTACCGGGACTGTCAATGAGCAGTTCTTC.

In its sample, this clonotype was seen many times. The V gene is TRBV29-1, the J gene TRBJ2-1; D might be TRBD2 (5 bases). The ends were cut back, 5 bases at V and 6 bases at J, with 8 bases in the middle. The CDR3 length is 11 residues. Germline V gene data show CDR1 as SQVTM and CDR2 as ANQGSEA. This chain's CDR3 is CSVYRGNEQFF. The CDR3 region has the DNA TGCAGCGTTTACCGGGGCAATGAGCAGTTCTTC.

This clonotype has a handful of counts. The rearrangement joins TRBV6-1 to TRBJ2-3; 9 bases are shared with TRBD2. Germline V CDR1 and CDR2: MNHNS, SASEGT. V lost 4 bases and J lost 2; bases outside the gene matches: 4. The CDR3 loop spans 15 amino acids. The CDR3 region has the DNA TGTGCCAGCAGTGTCCTAGCGGGGCACACAGATACGCAGTATTTT. Its protein is CASSVLAGHTDTQYF.

This chain uses TRBV5-8 with TRBJ1-1; a weak D match, TRBD1 (6 bases). The V end was cut by 5 bases, the J end by 9 bases, with 17 bases between. The CDR3 loop spans 13 amino acids. Germline V gene sequence: CDR1 SGHTS, CDR2 YDEGEE. In DNA, the CDR3 is TGTGCCAGCAGGGTGGATTCGGACAGTAAAGCTTTCTTT. Translating gives CASRVDSDSKAFF. Filled out from reference TRBV5-8 and TRBJ1-1, the complete variable domain reads EAGVTQSPTHLIKTRGQQATLRCSPISGHTSVYWYQQALGLGLQFLLWYDEGEERNRGNFPPRFSGRQFPNYSSELNVNALELEDSALYLCASRVDSDSKAFFGQGTRLTVV.

The chain combines TRBV3-1 with TRBJ2-5; 8 bases agree with TRBD1. Germline V CDR1 and CDR2: LGHDT, YNNKEL (reference sequence). V was pared by 0 bases and J by 1 base, with 4 bases of the junction left unmatched. This CDR3 region has 16 residues. The CDR3: CASSQDSGQGQETQYF. CDR3 coding DNA: TGTGCCAGCAGCCAAGATAGTGGACAGGGCCAAGAGACCCAGTACTTC.

Only one count was recorded for this clonotype. The V call is TRBV27, the J call TRBJ1-2, with D possibly being TRBD1 (6 bases). The CDR3 is made up of 14 amino acids. Germline V gene sequence: CDR1 MNHEY, CDR2 SMNVEV (reference sequence). The V end lost 2 bases, the J end lost 4 bases, and 11 bases lay between the germline ends. The CDR3 here is CASSLRGGSYGYTF. DNA of the CDR3: TGTGCCAGCAGTTTAAGGGGGGGCAGCTATGGCTACACCTTC.

This clonotype was detected many times. The chain recombines TRBV20-1 with TRBJ1-5; D is perhaps TRBD1 (6 bases). The germline gives CDR1 DFQATT, CDR2 SNEGSKA (reference sequence). V was shortened by 6 bases and J by 0 bases, with 9 bases between the two germline ends. The CDR3 is made up of 13 amino acids. The CDR3 is CSASTGSNQPQHF. The CDR3 DNA reads TGCAGTGCATCGACAGGTAGCAATCAGCCCCAGCATTTT.

This clonotype has more than one count but fewer than ten. The CDR3 nucleotides are TGTGCCAGCAGAAGGGGTTCTGGAAACACCATATATTTT. This gives the protein CASRRGSGNTIYF. The rearrangement joins TRBV6-1 to TRBJ1-3; maybe TRBD1 (5 bases). V lost 6 bases, J lost 1 base, and 7 bases lay in between. The CDR3 runs 13 residues. Germline V lookup: CDR1 MNHNS, CDR2 SASEGT.

This clonotype was detected only a few times. The chain has TRBV7-2 and TRBJ2-7; the D call may be TRBD1 or TRBD2 (6 bases each). In germline, CDR1 is SGHTA, CDR2 FQGNSA. The length of the CDR3 is 15 residues. Trimming removed 3 bases from V and 1 base from J, with 13 bases in between. The CDR3 region has the DNA TGTGCCAGCAGCTTGGGGGCTAGCGATTCCTACGAGCAGTACTTC. Translated: CASSLGASDSYEQYF.

Concerning this clonotype: A read error may explain this, as a much larger clone is one base away. This rearrangement joins TRBV2 to TRBJ2-1; TRBD1 matches 9 bases. CDR3 length: 15 amino acids. Trimming took 3 bases from V and 10 from J; bases not matched to a gene: 10. CDR1 SNHLY and CDR2 FYNNEI come from the germline V gene. Here the CDR3 reads CASSDLDRGGLEQFF. As DNA, the CDR3 is TGTGCCAGCAGTGACTTGGACAGGGGAGGTTTGGAGCAGTTCTTC.

This clonotype was observed at least ten times. V usage is TRBV11-2 and J usage is TRBJ1-6, with a weak D call TRBD1 (6 bases). Trimming pared 0 bases from V and 8 bases from J, leaving 11 bases between. Germline V lookup: CDR1 SGHAT, CDR2 FQNNGV. There are 15 residues in the CDR3. DNA of the CDR3: TGTGCCAGCAGCTTAGATGAACAGGGAGATTCACCCCTCCACTTT. This encodes CASSLDEQGDSPLHF. Combining the CDR3 with reference TRBV11-2 and TRBJ1-6 gives the whole variable domain EAGVAQSPRYKIIEKRQSVAFWCNPISGHATLYWYQQILGQGPKLLIQFQNNGVVDDSQLPKDRFSAERLKGVDSTLKIQPAKLEDSAVYLCASSLDEQGDSPLHFGNGTRLTVT.